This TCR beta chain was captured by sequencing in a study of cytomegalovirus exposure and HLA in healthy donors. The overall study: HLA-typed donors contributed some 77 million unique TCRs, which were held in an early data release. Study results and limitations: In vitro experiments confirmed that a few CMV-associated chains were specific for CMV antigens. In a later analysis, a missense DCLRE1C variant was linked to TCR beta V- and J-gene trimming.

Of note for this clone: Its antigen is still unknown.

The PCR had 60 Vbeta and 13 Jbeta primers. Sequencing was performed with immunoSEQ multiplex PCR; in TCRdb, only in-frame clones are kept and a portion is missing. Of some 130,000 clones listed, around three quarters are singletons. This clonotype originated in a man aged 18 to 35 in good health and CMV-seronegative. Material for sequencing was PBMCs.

The CDR3 spells CASSGQRNTEAFF. Written as DNA, the CDR3 is TGCGCCAGCAGCGGACAGAGGAACACTGAAGCTTTCTTT. The chain joins TRBV5-1 to TRBJ1-1, with D tentatively TRBD1 (6 bases). There are 13 residues in the CDR3. V shed 4 bases and J shed 1 base, with 8 bases lying between them. Germline CDR1 SGHRS, CDR2 YFSETQ. Looking up the rest from reference TRBV5-1 and TRBJ1-1 gives the full variable domain: KAGVTQTPRYLIKTRGQQVTLSCSPISGHRSVSWYQQTPGQGLQFLFEYFSETQRNKGNFPGRFSGRQFSNSRSEMNVSTLELGDSALYLCASSGQRNTEAFFGQGTRLTVV.